This TCR beta chain was found in a study of neoadjuvant anti-PD-1 for oral cavity cancer. Study overall: Patients without progression got a fourth dose around day 43.

The sample's time point: after neoadjuvant nivolumab, at surgical resection. Stage II-IVA oral cavity squamous cell carcinoma was new and untreated by systemic or radiation therapy. PBMCs were not maintained or expanded in culture before analysis. V was pared by 4 bases and J by 1 base, with 11 bases between. Germline V gene data show CDR1 as MRHNA and CDR2 as SNTAGT. CDR3 size: 15 residues. Method: immunoSEQ multiplex PCR; TCRdb's copy keeps in-frame clones and lacks some. Of around 7,500 clones in the sample, approximately 66% are singletons; the top ten hold 2.5% to 3%. The sequence was obtained from a person aged 35 to 85 with oral cavity squamous cell carcinoma. The sample in question was PBMCs, obtained after nivolumab (anti-PD-1) treatment. The chain has TRBV6-4 and TRBJ2-1; the D gene is possibly TRBD2 (5 bases). The CDR3 bases are TGTGCCAGCAGTGTCCGAGCGGAGTCCTACAATGAGCAGTTCTTC. Protein: CASSVRAESYNEQFF.